The clone carrying this T cell receptor beta chain has a handful of counts. The sample is drawn from a study of blood T cell repertoires in COVID-19. At the level of the study: In each case, the material was cDNA or gDNA derived from T cells, B-cell-depleted T cells, or PBMCs.

This CDR3 is built from 15 residues. Trimming at V came to 0 bases and at J to 6 bases, leaving 6 bases not matched to a gene. The germline CDR1 and CDR2 sequences are SGHNT and YYREEE (reference sequence). Repertoires were generated with immunoSEQ multiplex PCR, while TCRdb's copy carries only in-frame clones and drops some. The sample includes approximately 50,000 clones, more than 70% of them seen just once. This chain uses TRBV5-4 with TRBJ2-1; TRBD1 matches at 7 bases. The sample comprised peripheral blood. The receptor was derived from a man aged 55 to 70 with acute or convalescent COVID-19. The CDR3 reads CASSLAKGQSNEQFF. CDR3 sequence (DNA): TGTGCCAGCAGCTTGGCCAAGGGACAGAGCAATGAGCAGTTCTTC.